These 28 T cell receptor beta chains share one sample of origin, sequenced in a study of cytomegalovirus exposure and HLA in healthy donors. Clones were read by immunoSEQ multiplex PCR, and TCRdb kept only the in-frame ones, dropping some. The sample holds 120,000 or so clones, more than 75% seen once. Sequencing input: PBMCs. These receptors all stem from a young man in good health and CMV-seronegative.

CDR3 residues: CASSNAETQYF. DNA of the CDR3: TGTGCCAGCAGCAACGCGGAGACCCAGTACTTC. V is TRBV9 and J is TRBJ2-5, with no clear D. V lost 4 bases and J 5 bases, leaving 6 bases between the germline ends. Per germline, CDR1 SGDLS and CDR2 YYNGEE. The CDR3 is 11 residues long.

The chain uses TRBV19 and TRBJ2-2, with 9 bases lining up with TRBD1. There are 16 residues in the CDR3. The V gene's germline CDR1 is LNHDA and CDR2 SQIVND (reference sequence). With 3 bases clipped from V and 6 bases from J, the junction kept 8 bases outside the gene matches. The CDR3 DNA follows: TGTGCCAGTAGTATCCCCGGGACAGGGATTGCCGGGGAGCTGTTTTTT. Encoded protein: CASSIPGTGIAGELFF.

The chain joins TRBV19 to TRBJ1-6; 7 bases line up with TRBD1. Trimming took 6 bases from V and 4 from J; bases not matched to a gene: 9. CDR1 and CDR2 from the germline V gene are LNHDA and SQIVND (reference sequence). This CDR3 is 16 amino acids long. CDR3 sequence: CASSPRQGGYNSPLHF. The CDR3 DNA is TGTGCCAGTAGCCCCCGACAGGGTGGGTATAATTCACCCCTCCACTTT.

The CDR3 DNA reads as TGCGCCAGCAGCCAAGAACGGGGGTCTAGCGAGCAGTACTTC. Its translation: CASSQERGSSEQYF. V gene TRBV4-1 combines with J gene TRBJ2-7; tentative D call: TRBD2 (6 bases). Germline CDR1 and CDR2: MGHRA and YSYEKL. Trimming took off 0 bases at V and 6 bases at J, with 12 bases between the two ends. The CDR3 extends over 14 amino acids.

The chain couples TRBV6-5 to TRBJ1-4; D not resolved. Trimming cost V 10 bases and J 0 bases, with 9 bases left between them. In germline, CDR1 is MNHEY, CDR2 SVGAGI. This CDR3 has 13 residues. The CDR3 DNA follows: TGTGCCACCACAAGAACAACTAATGAAAAACTGTTTTTT. It yields the protein CATTRTTNEKLFF.

V gene TRBV29-1 combines with J gene TRBJ2-4, with TRBD2 as a possible D gene (6 bases). V shed 6 bases and J shed 7 bases, with 16 bases lying between them. The CDR3 consists of 13 residues. The germline CDR1 and CDR2 sequences are SQVTM and ANQGSEA. In DNA form, the CDR3 reads TGCAGCGTAGTAGAGCGGGTGACTAACATTCAGTACTTC. Translated, it gives CSVVERVTNIQYF.

V and J are TRBV6-1 and TRBJ1-5, with 7 bases matching TRBD1. Germline assignment: CDR1 MNHNS and CDR2 SASEGT. V lost 6 bases to trimming and J lost 2 bases; unmatched junction nucleotides: 4. The CDR3 is 14 amino acids. The chain's CDR3 is CASRRDRGNQPQHF. In DNA, the CDR3 is TGTGCCAGCAGACGGGACAGAGGCAATCAGCCCCAGCATTTT.

V and J are TRBV6-5 and TRBJ1-2; TRBD1 is a possible D gene (6 bases). V shed 2 bases and J shed 6 bases, with 10 bases lying between them. Per the germline V gene, CDR1 is MNHEY and CDR2 is SVGAGI. The CDR3 is 13 amino acids. CDR3 in amino acids: CASSYRQGNGYTF. CDR3 coding DNA: TGTGCCAGCAGTTACAGGCAGGGGAATGGCTACACCTTC.

This clone was counted between two and nine times. J is TRBJ1-2 and V is TRBV27, with a possible D match to TRBD1 (6 bases). From germline, CDR1 is MNHEY and CDR2 SMNVEV (reference sequence). This CDR3 has 11 amino acids. V lost 6 bases, J lost 8 bases, and 10 bases lay in between. In nucleotides, the CDR3 is TGTGCCAGCAGCCCAGGGGTGGGCTACACCTTC. It specifies CASSPGVGYTF.

The V call is TRBV30, the J call TRBJ2-4; 9 bases fit TRBD1. Per germline, CDR1 GTSNPN and CDR2 SVGIG (reference sequence). The CDR3 is 14 amino acids. Germline trimming cut 5 bases from V and 0 bases from J; bases unmatched to any gene: 2. The CDR3 sequence is CAWGTGLAKNIQYF. CDR3 DNA: TGTGCCTGGGGGACAGGGCTAGCCAAAAACATTCAGTACTTC.

The chain couples TRBV2 to TRBJ2-3; weak D call: TRBD2 (6 bases). This CDR3 has 14 residues. The V end lost 4 bases, the J end lost 5 bases, and 13 bases lay between the germline ends. Per germline, CDR1 SNHLY and CDR2 FYNNEI. CDR3 protein: CASSVDGGLDTQYF. In nucleotides, the CDR3 is TGTGCCAGCAGTGTCGACGGGGGATTAGATACGCAGTATTTT.

The gene calls are TRBV9 and TRBJ2-1, with 9 bases fitting TRBD2. The length of the CDR3 is 18 residues. Germline V gene data show CDR1 as SGDLS and CDR2 as YYNGEE. The trim removed 1 base at V and 0 bases at J, leaving 8 bases unmatched. The CDR3 DNA is TGTGCCAGCAGCGTACGCGGGGGGGGCCCAGGCTCCTACAATGAGCAGTTCTTC. This translates into CASSVRGGGPGSYNEQFF.

V and J are TRBV27 and TRBJ2-3; D perhaps matches TRBD1 (6 bases). Per germline, CDR1 MNHEY and CDR2 SMNVEV (reference sequence). Trimming shortened V by 9 bases and J by 0 bases, and 16 bases separated the two germline ends. This CDR3 comprises 15 residues. The CDR3 here is CASRRGLGSTDTQYF. In DNA form, the CDR3 reads TGTGCCAGTCGTAGGGGGTTGGGCAGCACAGATACGCAGTATTTT.

The chain has TRBV4-1 and TRBJ1-3; D may be TRBD1 (5 bases). V lost 4 bases to trimming and J lost 0 bases, with 10 bases between them. Germline V CDR1 and CDR2: MGHRA, YSYEKL. This CDR3 contains 15 residues. CDR3 residues: CASSLTGNSGNTIYF. The CDR3 DNA reads TGCGCCAGCAGCCTCACAGGCAACTCTGGAAACACCATATATTTT.

The chain employs TRBV28 and TRBJ1-5; 7 bases map to TRBD1. The CDR3 covers 15 residues. Trimming removed 2 bases from V and 5 bases from J; junction bases left unmatched: 6. CDR1 and CDR2 from the germline V gene are MDHEN and SYDVKM. CDR3 sequence (DNA): TGTGCCAGCAGTTTAGGAGGGGGCCTGGATCAGCCCCAGCATTTT. Its translation is CASSLGGGLDQPQHF.

The chain uses TRBV6-5 and TRBJ1-6; no firm D call. There are 15 residues in the CDR3. Germline assignment: CDR1 MNHEY and CDR2 SVGAGI. Trimming stripped 6 bases from V and 9 bases from J, with 18 bases between. The CDR3 reads CASRRVRDEISPLHF. The DNA of the CDR3 is TGTGCCAGCAGGAGGGTAAGGGATGAGATTTCACCCCTCCACTTT.

The genes are TRBV27 and TRBJ2-5, with 16 bases matching TRBD2. Germline trimming cut 5 bases from V and 5 bases from J; bases unmatched to any gene: 11. CDR3 size: 18 residues. Germline V gene lookup returns CDR1 MNHEY and CDR2 SMNVEV (reference sequence). In nucleotides, the CDR3 is TGTGCCAGCAGTCCAAATCCGGGACTAGCGGGGGGGTTTGAGACCCAGTACTTC. Protein: CASSPNPGLAGGFETQYF.

The sample holds one count of this clone. The rearrangement links TRBV10-3 to TRBJ1-6, with D unresolved. The CDR3 runs 14 residues. The V end was cut by 3 bases, the J end by 8 bases, with 11 bases between. Germline values: CDR1 ENHRY, CDR2 SYGVKD. CDR3 region: CAISDSTLDSPLHF. The CDR3 DNA reads as TGTGCCATCAGTGATTCGACACTGGATTCACCCCTCCACTTT.

The V call is TRBV5-6, the J call TRBJ2-5; 8 nucleotides line up with TRBD2. The germline V gene encodes CDR1 SGHDT and CDR2 YYEEEE. The ends lost 6 bases at V and 4 bases at J; junction bases unmatched: 11. CDR3 length: 15 residues. CDR3 sequence (DNA): TGTGCCAGCACCATCCGGGGGAGCGGGAGAGAGACCCAGTACTTC. Its protein product is CASTIRGSGRETQYF.

The V and J genes are TRBV9 and TRBJ2-5, with 8 positions matching TRBD2. The J segment lost 5 bases and the V segment lost 0 bases, leaving 6 bases of the junction unmatched. The CDR3 sequence is 15 residues long. From germline, CDR1 is SGDLS and CDR2 YYNGEE. DNA for the CDR3: TGTGCCAGCAGCGTAGTTCGGGGGGGAAGGGAGACCCAGTACTTC. Protein sequence: CASSVVRGGRETQYF.

This sequence joins TRBV7-9 and TRBJ2-7, with 9 nucleotides matching TRBD1. J lost 6 bases, V lost 2 bases, and 5 bases had no gene match. Germline CDR1 SEHNR, CDR2 FQNEAQ (reference sequence). The CDR3 loop spans 14 amino acids. CDR3 sequence: CASSLRGQGTEQYF. The CDR3 DNA reads TGTGCCAGCAGCTTAAGAGGACAGGGGACCGAGCAGTACTTC.

This rearrangement joins TRBV18 to TRBJ2-3; TRBD2 agrees at 8 bases. Germline V lookup: CDR1 KGHSH, CDR2 LQKENI. There are 14 residues in the CDR3. The ends lost 6 bases at V and 6 bases at J; junction bases unmatched: 8. For the CDR3, the DNA is TGTGCCAGCTCCCCGCCGACTAGCGCCGATACGCAGTATTTT. It yields the protein CASSPPTSADTQYF.

The V gene is TRBV2, the J gene TRBJ2-4; TRBD1 might be the D (6 bases). The CDR3 contains 15 residues. Trimming took 2 bases from V and 6 from J, leaving 14 bases between them. The germline V gene has CDR1 SNHLY and CDR2 FYNNEI. In DNA form, the CDR3 reads TGTGCCAGCAGTGAACACGGACAGTCTGGAAACATTCAGTACTTC. Translated: CASSEHGQSGNIQYF.

The rearrangement links TRBV6-1 to TRBJ2-1; 9 positions agree with TRBD2. The ends lost 2 bases at V and 2 bases at J; junction bases unmatched: 4. Germline CDR1 reads MNHNS; CDR2 reads SASEGT. This CDR3 has 16 residues. Here the CDR3 reads CASSESSGGTYNEQFF. CDR3 DNA sequence: TGTGCCAGCAGTGAAAGTAGCGGGGGAACCTACAATGAGCAGTTCTTC.

Worth noting for this clone: A junction boundary mismatches the germline segment, possibly from a read error. This sample includes further DNA sequences coding for the same CDR3. CDR3: CASRSGDNSPLHF. Here the CDR3 DNA reads TGCGCCAGCAGAAGCGGGGATAATTCACCTCTCCACTTT. V and J are TRBV5-1 and TRBJ1-6, with unresolved D. Germline CDR1 is SGHRS and CDR2 is YFSETQ. This CDR3 is built from 13 residues.

The chain combines TRBV19 with TRBJ1-1; no reliable D call. Germline V gene data show CDR1 as LNHDA and CDR2 as SQIVND (reference sequence). V was trimmed by 1 base and J by 6 bases, leaving 15 bases between them. The CDR3 runs 15 residues. CDR3 sequence: CASSIGLEGRAEAFF. The CDR3 DNA sequence: TGTGCCAGTAGTATAGGGCTGGAGGGAAGGGCTGAAGCTTTCTTT.

The chain couples TRBV6-5 to TRBJ2-7, with 10 bases lining up with TRBD2. The germline CDR1 and CDR2 sequences are MNHEY and SVGAGI. Trimming at V came to 0 bases and at J to 2 bases, leaving 4 bases not matched to a gene. The CDR3 contains 16 residues. The CDR3 coding sequence is TGTGCCAGCAGTTACTCTGGACTAGCGGATACCTACGAGCAGTACTTC. It codes for CASSYSGLADTYEQYF.

This clone turned up a few times. This chain joins TRBV30 and TRBJ1-2, with TRBD1 as a possible D gene (6 bases). Trimming took off 4 bases at V and 4 bases at J, with 16 bases between the two ends. Germline loops: CDR1 GTSNPN, CDR2 SVGIG (reference sequence). The CDR3 sequence is 14 residues long. The CDR3 region is CAWNSGGRVYGYTF. The CDR3 region has the DNA TGTGCCTGGAATTCGGGGGGCCGAGTCTATGGCTACACCTTC.